This T cell receptor beta chain originates from a study of cytomegalovirus exposure and HLA in healthy donors. About this clone itself: No antigen is known for it.

In the PCR, 60 Vbeta and 13 Jbeta primers were used. The data were produced by immunoSEQ multiplex PCR, yet TCRdb's version contains in-frame clones alone and is incomplete. The sample lists 81,000 or so clones; less than 85% were seen once. General observations from the study: The study carried out a later analysis of TCR beta sequences. It associated 15,000 to 20,000 of them with specific HLA alleles at a false discovery rate of 0.05. The study listed under 200 cytomegalovirus-associated TCR beta chains. An observed cluster of highly shared sequence variants was recorded as a likely sequencing artifact.

The TCR originated in a man in his 60s in good health and CMV-seronegative. The sequencing input was PBMCs.

As DNA, the CDR3 is TGCGCCAGCAGCTTGGGGCTAGCGGGTCGTGAGCAGTTCTTC. Translated: CASSLGLAGREQFF. The V and J genes are TRBV4-1 and TRBJ2-1; 8 bases map to TRBD2. CDR3 size: 14 residues. Germline V gene data show CDR1 as MGHRA and CDR2 as YSYEKL. Unmatched junction bases numbered 9, after V lost 5 bases and J lost 9 bases.